The T cell receptor (beta chain) under discussion was sequenced for a study of cytotoxic CD8 clonotypes in ibrutinib-treated CLL. Study-level background: After median about 5.5 years, about 14 stayed in remission, about 12 progressed; responses some 25 partial, 2 complete. Once patients had received a median 12 months of treatment, range 6 to 36, response samples were obtained. On average, each sample had approximately 280,000 productive templates and approximately 89,000 productive rearrangements. General study results and limits: Clonality was elevated at ibrutinib response and had returned toward baseline at progression.

The germline V gene has CDR1 SGHDT and CDR2 YYEEEE. Trimming took off 0 bases at V and 1 base at J, with 10 bases between the two ends. CDR3 length: 15 amino acids. The data were produced by immunoSEQ multiplex PCR, yet TCRdb's version contains in-frame clones alone and is incomplete. This table has around 130,000 clones, around four fifths appearing once. In the case of this clone: Its specificity is unknown.

This clonotype was sampled from a human donor with chronic lymphocytic leukemia. V and J are TRBV5-6 and TRBJ1-1; weak D call: TRBD1 (5 bases). Specimen: PBMCs, collected after 24 months of ibrutinib treatment. The DNA for the CDR3 is TGTGCCAGCAGCTTGGTTGGGGGGAGGAACACTGAAGCTTTCTTT. Translated, it gives CASSLVGGRNTEAFF.